Here is one T cell receptor beta chain with its context. The CDR3 consists of 14 residues. The V segment lost 5 bases and the J segment 2 bases; nucleotides outside the gene matches: 6. CDR1 is SGHTA and CDR2 is FQGNSA in the germline V gene. Recovered participants had two consecutive negative NP/OP PCR tests, healthcare professional clearance, or symptom resolution. These data originate in a study of blood T cell repertoires in COVID-19. Whole-study context: The United States, Italy and Spain were the sources of the acute and convalescent COVID-19 samples.

The protocol was immunoSEQ multiplex PCR, while the TCRdb copy is restricted to in-frame clones and leaves out a portion. The sample consists of some 330,000 clones, around 83% of them appearing once. The specimen was PBMCs or T cells enriched from blood (not recorded which). The source of this sequence is a woman aged 45-65 years who had recovered from COVID-19. The chain carries TRBV7-2 and TRBJ2-7, with 7 bases aligning to TRBD2. CDR3 in amino acids: CASSPTAGPYEQYF. CDR3 nucleotides: TGTGCCAGCAGCCCCACAGCGGGGCCCTACGAGCAGTACTTC.